These 5 T cell receptor beta chains were all obtained from the same sample, sequenced in a study of cytomegalovirus exposure and HLA in healthy donors. The PCR employed 60 Vbeta primers together with 13 Jbeta primers. Measured with immunoSEQ multiplex PCR; TCRdb has only the in-frame clones, and not every one. The sample has 93,000 or so clones, around 61% seen once. The material sequenced was PBMCs. These receptors were taken from a woman aged 45-60 years in good health and CMV-seronegative.

The chain couples TRBV5-1 to TRBJ2-1; D uncertain. There are 14 residues in the CDR3. Between the trimmed V and J ends, which lost 4 bases and 0 bases, there was a span of 8 bases. Germline CDR1 SGHRS, CDR2 YFSETQ. CDR3: CASSLESSYNEQFF. The DNA of the CDR3 is TGCGCCAGCAGCCTAGAAAGCTCCTACAATGAGCAGTTCTTC. The variable domain in full, completed from reference TRBV5-1 and TRBJ2-1, reads KAGVTQTPRYLIKTRGQQVTLSCSPISGHRSVSWYQQTPGQGLQFLFEYFSETQRNKGNFPGRFSGRQFSNSRSEMNVSTLELGDSALYLCASSLESSYNEQFFGPGTRLTVL.

The CDR3 protein is CASSLGGPYNSPLHF. The CDR3 nucleotides are TGTGCCAGCAGTCTAGGGGGCCCCTATAATTCACCCCTCCACTTT. This chain joins TRBV27 and TRBJ1-6; 7 positions agree with TRBD1. The germline V gene has CDR1 MNHEY and CDR2 SMNVEV (reference sequence). V shed 5 bases, J shed 2 bases, and the junction held 3 bases outside the gene matches. The CDR3 is 15 amino acids.

This clone was detected a few times. The chain couples TRBV19 to TRBJ1-5; 9 nucleotides line up with TRBD1. The CDR3 has 17 amino acids. The V gene end was trimmed by 5 bases and the J gene end by 8 bases; junction bases not matched to a gene: 16. CDR1 and CDR2 (germline): LNHDA, SQIVND (reference sequence). The CDR3 is CASSEKGQGLRLEPQHF. CDR3 nucleotides: TGTGCCAGTAGTGAAAAGGGACAGGGCCTTAGGTTGGAGCCCCAGCATTTT.

The CDR3 nucleotides read TGTGCCAGCTCACCAATGAATCGACAGGCCAAAAACATTCAGTACTTC. Its protein is CASSPMNRQAKNIQYF. This chain connects TRBV18 to TRBJ2-4, with D perhaps matching TRBD1 (5 bases). The CDR3 totals 16 residues. V was pared by 2 bases and J by 1 base, with 12 bases between. Per germline, CDR1 KGHSH and CDR2 LQKENI.

The V call is TRBV19, the J call TRBJ1-1, with TRBD1 matching 8 bases. J was trimmed by 5 bases and V by 6 bases; bases with no gene match: 8. The CDR3 totals 14 residues. The germline gives CDR1 LNHDA, CDR2 SQIVND (reference sequence). CDR3 sequence (DNA): TGTGCCAGTAGCCCCCCGGACAGGGTGACTGAAGCTTTCTTT. Protein product: CASSPPDRVTEAFF.